The entry below describes one T cell receptor (beta chain). The clone's antigen remains unknown. Per-nucleotide qualities are absent, and no much larger clonotype sits a single base away. TCRbeta CDR3 regions were amplified from genomic DNA by means of the immunoSEQ Assay, a bias-controlled multiplex PCR. In the authors' own workflow: The number of nucleated cells in each sample was estimated from the amplification of reference gene primers within the assay. To quantify the absolute abundance of each unique TCRbeta CDR3 rearrangement, sequence reads were collapsed and filtered. For each sample, productive Simpson clonality was calculated as the square root of Simpson's diversity index over productive rearrangements. In TCRdb, the immuneACCESS table is reduced to in-frame sequences with V and J assigned. These tables do not hold every clone; where another copy was compared, an unresolved V gene accounts for under half, and the others remain unexplained. The V and J calls and clone size were taken over from that table, and D and trimming were inferred from the DNA. In all, the sample holds under 200,000 clones, and approximately 84% of those were seen once. Approximately 5.4% of the sample goes to the ten largest clones.

CDR1 and CDR2 are read off the germline V gene as MNHEY and SVGAGI. The CDR3 spans 16 residues, from the cysteine through the phenylalanine. The retained sequence is limited to the CDR3, 48 bases, with the frame set at the first base. Trimming accounts for 0 bases at V and 6 bases at J, while the number of junction bases matched to no gene is 4. The entry originates in a study of blood T cell repertoires in COVID-19 (dated by TCRdb to the early 2020s). Notes on the research overall: Samples covering the acute and convalescent phases of COVID-19 were provided by collaborators in the United States, Italy and Spain. HLA class I and class II types, where available, came from metadata supplied by the sample provider rather than from assay-based typing. The material from the prospective study consisted of cDNA or gDNA derived from T cells, B-cell-depleted T cells, or PBMCs. Subjects who had been exposed to COVID-19, were actively infected with it, or had recovered from it provided the deeply sampled blood TCRbeta repertoires that made up the dataset. Samples came from the ongoing ImmuneRACE study (first 160 participants) plus 1,254 subjects from 6 global collaborators. Sample metadata almost always included a de-identified subject ID, COVID-19 status, age in years and sex. The repertoires were released in a freely available public database intended as a resource for research on the immune response to SARS-CoV-2. Results and caveats for the whole study, not just this receptor: The quantity of clinical and demographic metadata differed by source and by participant and was supplied without curation.

One collaborating source in Seattle enrolled patients while the patients were actively infected and followed the patients over time throughout the course of disease. Whole blood was collected in K2EDTA tubes by collaborating institutions according to the institutions' own protocols. Collaborator samples were shipped for TCRbeta analysis as frozen whole blood, isolated PBMCs, or DNA extracted from either sample type. The sequenced sample consisted of peripheral blood. The TCR sequence derives from a woman between 45 and 60 years old with COVID-19, enrolled during active disease. Recombination connected TRBV6-5 to TRBJ1-6; the central 8 bases match TRBD1. The CDR3: CASSYSAGGSNSPLHF. Here is the DNA: TGTGCCAGCAGTTACTCAGCAGGGGGCAGTAATTCACCCCTCCACTTT.